These 7 T cell receptor beta chains originate from one sample sequenced in a study of control samples from healthy donors and cancer patients (TCRdb year 2020). To prepare the library, the immunoSEQ multiplex PCR assay was applied. The table was pulled from immuneACCESS by TCRdb, which kept in-frame rearrangements only. Such tables lose some clones; where checked, under half of the loss comes from unresolved V genes, and the rest has no known cause. The sample data list 100,000 to 150,000 clones, and around 90% of these were observed just once. In total, the top ten clones hold 2% to 2.5% of the sample. Sample: blood. The source of these receptors is a man in his late teens or twenties in good health.

The CDR3 region is CASSLAPGREQYF. In nucleotides, the CDR3 is TGCGCCAGCAGCTTGGCTCCAGGGCGCGAGCAGTACTTC. This rearrangement joins TRBV5-1 to TRBJ2-7; the D gene is possibly TRBD1 (5 bases). V lost 0 bases to trimming and J lost 6 bases, with 10 bases between them. CDR1 is SGHRS, CDR2 YFSETQ, per germline. There are 13 residues in the CDR3.

Written as DNA, the CDR3 is TGCGCCAGCAGCTTGCGGTCCAGGGGCCGCTCCTACGAGCAGTACGTC. Residues: CASSLRSRGRSYEQYV. This sequence joins TRBV5-1 and TRBJ2-7; maybe TRBD1 (6 bases). The germline gives CDR1 SGHRS, CDR2 YFSETQ. This CDR3 is 16 amino acids long. Trimming removed 1 base from V and 0 bases from J, with 14 bases in between.

This rearrangement joins TRBV6-2 or TRBV6-3 to TRBJ2-2, with D perhaps given as TRBD1 or TRBD2 (6 bases each). CDR3 length equals 13 residues. Per germline, CDR1 MNHEY and CDR2 SVGEGT. Trimming removed 4 bases at V and 7 bases at J, with 10 bases between. CDR3 coding DNA: TGTGCCAGCAGTTGGGGGGCTGGCGGGGAGCTGTTTTTT. Encoded protein: CASSWGAGGELFF.

The gene calls are TRBV12-5 and TRBJ1-6; unclear D gene. The V end lost 3 bases, the J end lost 9 bases, and 12 bases lay between the germline ends. The CDR3 runs 14 residues. Germline assignment: CDR1 LGHNT and CDR2 FRNRAP. The DNA of the CDR3 is TGTGCTAGTGGTTTTGCCCTCCCCGGTTCACCCCTCCACTTT. Translated: CASGFALPGSPLHF. The variable domain in full, with the rest retrieved from reference TRBV12-5 and TRBJ1-6, is DARVTQTPRHKVTEMGQEVTMRCQPILGHNTVFWYRQTMMQGLELLAYFRNRAPLDDSGMPKDRFSAEMPDATLATLKIQPSEPRDSAVYFCASGFALPGSPLHFGNGTRLTVT.

This clone came up a few times. Written as DNA, the CDR3 is TGTGCCAGCAGTGACTCGACTGGGCTGGACAGGCCTAGCAATCAGCCCCAGCATTTT. It yields the protein CASSDSTGLDRPSNQPQHF. The rearrangement links TRBV6-4 to TRBJ1-5; 7 bases fit TRBD1. The germline V gene encodes CDR1 MRHNA and CDR2 SNTAGT. Trimming removed 0 bases from V and 0 bases from J; junction bases left unmatched: 11. This CDR3 has 19 residues.

The V gene is TRBV3-1 (or the pseudogene TRBV3-2), the J gene TRBJ1-3, with D hard to call. The V gene lost 1 base and the J gene lost 1 base, with 8 bases spanning the gap. In germline, CDR1 is LGHDT, CDR2 YNNKEL (reference sequence). The CDR3 has 15 residues. Written as DNA, the CDR3 is TGTGCCAGCAGCCAAGTGGGCAGGTCTGGAAACACCATATATTTT. The encoded protein is CASSQVGRSGNTIYF.

Details on this clone: At the DNA level, this CDR3 is encoded by other sequences in the same sample as well. The V gene is TRBV7-2, the J gene TRBJ1-1; weak D call: TRBD1 (6 bases). The V gene's germline CDR1 is SGHTA and CDR2 FQGNSA. V was trimmed by 4 bases and J by 1 base, leaving 10 bases between them. CDR3 length equals 14 residues. CDR3 sequence: CASSWGRGNTEAFF. Written as DNA, the CDR3 is TGTGCCAGCAGCTGGGGGCGAGGGAACACTGAAGCTTTCTTT.